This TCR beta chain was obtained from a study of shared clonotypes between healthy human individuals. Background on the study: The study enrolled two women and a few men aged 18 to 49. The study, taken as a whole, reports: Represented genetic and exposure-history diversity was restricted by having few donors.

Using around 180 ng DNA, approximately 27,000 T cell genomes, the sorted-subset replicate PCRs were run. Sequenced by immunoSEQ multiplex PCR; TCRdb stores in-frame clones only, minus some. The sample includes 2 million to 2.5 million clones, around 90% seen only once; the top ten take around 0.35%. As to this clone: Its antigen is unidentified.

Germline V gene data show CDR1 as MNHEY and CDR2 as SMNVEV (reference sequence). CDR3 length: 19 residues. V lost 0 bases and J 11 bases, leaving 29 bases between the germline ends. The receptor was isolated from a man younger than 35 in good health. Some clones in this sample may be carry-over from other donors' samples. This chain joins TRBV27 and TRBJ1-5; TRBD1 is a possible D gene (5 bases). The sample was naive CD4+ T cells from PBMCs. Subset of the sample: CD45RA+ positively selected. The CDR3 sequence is CASSLSSWGDLPYGVAQHF. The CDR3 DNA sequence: TGTGCCAGCAGTTTATCGTCGTGGGGGGACCTTCCCTATGGGGTGGCCCAGCATTTT.